Listed below are T cell receptor beta chains from one sample, sequenced in a study of T cell responses to AZD1222 COVID-19 vaccine. Here immunoSEQ multiplex PCR was the method, and the copy in TCRdb shows in-frame clones only, minus some. Among 100,000 or so clones listed, more than 75% were seen once. Sequencing used peripheral blood, obtained on day 0 of AZD1222 vaccination. The receptors come from an adult in good health. CDR3s include the opening cysteine and the closing phenylalanine or tryptophan. The order of the fields is clone size, J gene, V gene, D gene, CDR3 length, CDR3 DNA, CDR3 protein. A D gene is named only where the DNA matches it firmly. Clone size is not always given. Where it is, it says once, few, many or a class for expanded clones.

>.|TRBJ1-3|TRBV21-1|.|15
TGTGCCAGCAGCACACGGGGTCCCTCTGGAAACACCATATATTTT
CASSTRGPSGNTIYF
>once|TRBJ2-5|TRBV28|.|14
TGTGCCAGCAGGCGATCCCCGGGGGAAGAGACCCAGTACTTC
CASRRSPGEETQYF
>.|TRBJ1-2|TRBV6-5|.|15
TGTGCCAGCAGTTCCTTGGATGGGCTGAACTATGGCTACACCTTC
CASSSLDGLNYGYTF
>few|TRBJ2-7|TRBV27|TRBD2|13
TGTGCCAGCAGTGGGGGAGGGTCCTACGAGCAGTACTTC
CASSGGGSYEQYF
>.|TRBJ1-6|TRBV15|.|15
TGTGCCACCAGTCAGGGGTTGGTCTTTAATTCACCCCTCCACTTT
CATSQGLVFNSPLHF
>few|TRBJ1-1|TRBV3-1/TRBV3-2|.|13
TGTGCCAGCAGCCAAGCCGGGAACACTGAAGCTTTCTTT
CASSQAGNTEAFF
>.|TRBJ1-2|TRBV2|.|14
TGTGCCAGCATTGAACTTATCTCAGCCCCTGGCTACACCTTC
CASIELISAPGYTF
>.|TRBJ1-2|TRBV18|.|13
TGTGCCAGCTCACAGTCAAGCCGCGATGGCTACACCTTC
CASSQSSRDGYTF
>.|TRBJ1-2|TRBV4-3|.|14
TGCGCCAGCAGCCAAGATTTATTTGCGGGGGGCTACACCTTC
CASSQDLFAGGYTF
>.|TRBJ1-1|TRBV3-1/TRBV3-2|TRBD1|15
TGTGCCAGCAGCCAAAGGGACAGGATGAACACTGAAGCTTTCTTT
CASSQRDRMNTEAFF
>.|TRBJ1-5|TRBV7-9|.|14
TGTGCCAGCAGCCTAGCCGACAGCAATCAGCCCCAGCATTTT
CASSLADSNQPQHF